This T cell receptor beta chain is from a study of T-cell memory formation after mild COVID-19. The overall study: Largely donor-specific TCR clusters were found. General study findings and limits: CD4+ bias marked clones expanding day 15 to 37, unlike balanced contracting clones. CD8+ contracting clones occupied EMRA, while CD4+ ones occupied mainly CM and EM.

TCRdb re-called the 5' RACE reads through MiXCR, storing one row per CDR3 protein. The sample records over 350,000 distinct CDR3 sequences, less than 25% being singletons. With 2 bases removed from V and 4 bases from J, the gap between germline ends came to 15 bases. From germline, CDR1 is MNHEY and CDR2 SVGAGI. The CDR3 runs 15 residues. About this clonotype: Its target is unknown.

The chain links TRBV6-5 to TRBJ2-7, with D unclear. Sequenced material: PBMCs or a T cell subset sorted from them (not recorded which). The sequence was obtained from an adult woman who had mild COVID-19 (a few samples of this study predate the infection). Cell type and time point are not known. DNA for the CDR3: TGTGCCAGCAGTTACCGTCGGAGTAGTTGGTACGAGCAGTACTTC. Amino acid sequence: CASSYRRSSWYEQYF.